Listed below are T cell receptor beta chains from one sample, sequenced in a study of blood T cell repertoires in COVID-19. Method: immunoSEQ multiplex PCR; TCRdb's copy keeps in-frame clones and lacks some. This sample has 250,000 to 300,000 clones; 85% to 90% occur once, and the top ten carry 2% to 2.5%. The sequenced sample was PBMCs or T cells enriched from blood (not recorded which). The source is a woman in her fifties or sixties in a cohort exposed to, infected with or recovered from COVID-19 (not recorded which). CDR3s include the opening cysteine and the closing phenylalanine or tryptophan. A D gene is named only where the DNA matches it firmly. A row's size may be missing; if present it is once, few, many or a size class.

D gene: -
J gene: TRBJ2-7
V gene: TRBV6-6
clone size: -
CDR3 protein: CASSYSRDEQYF
CDR3 DNA: TGTGCCAGCAGTTACTCCAGGGACGAGCAGTACTTC

D gene: -
J gene: TRBJ2-5
V gene: TRBV4-1
clone size: -
CDR3 protein: CASSQGQAKETQYF
CDR3 DNA: TGCGCCAGCAGCCAAGGTCAGGCTAAAGAGACCCAGTACTTC

D gene: TRBD2
J gene: TRBJ2-2
V gene: TRBV5-1
clone size: once
CDR3 protein: CASSSGGRRTGELFF
CDR3 DNA: TGCGCCAGCAGCTCGGGCGGGAGGAGGACCGGGGAGCTGTTTTTT

D gene: TRBD1
J gene: TRBJ2-4
V gene: TRBV2
clone size: -
CDR3 protein: CASSWGQGLNIQYF
CDR3 DNA: TGTGCCAGCAGTTGGGGACAGGGGTTAAACATTCAGTACTTC

D gene: TRBD2
J gene: TRBJ2-3
V gene: TRBV7-9
clone size: -
CDR3 protein: CASSLFSGRASDTQYF
CDR3 DNA: TGTGCCAGCAGCTTATTCAGCGGGAGGGCCTCAGATACGCAGTATTTT

D gene: -
J gene: TRBJ2-7
V gene: TRBV6-5
clone size: -
CDR3 protein: CASWKGGSNTYEQYF
CDR3 DNA: TGTGCCAGCTGGAAAGGAGGCTCTAACACCTACGAGCAGTACTTC

D gene: -
J gene: TRBJ1-2
V gene: TRBV5-8
clone size: once
CDR3 protein: CASSFGRIYGYTF
CDR3 DNA: TGTGCCAGCAGCTTCGGCAGGATCTATGGCTACACCTTC

D gene: -
J gene: TRBJ1-4
V gene: TRBV7-6
clone size: once
CDR3 protein: CASSLGGGRVEKLFF
CDR3 DNA: TGTGCCAGCAGCTTAGGAGGAGGGCGCGTGGAAAAACTGTTTTTT

D gene: -
J gene: TRBJ2-6
V gene: TRBV2
clone size: -
CDR3 protein: CASSKTFSGANVLTF
CDR3 DNA: TGTGCCAGCAGTAAGACTTTCTCTGGGGCCAACGTCCTGACTTTC

D gene: -
J gene: TRBJ1-2
V gene: TRBV10-1
clone size: -
CDR3 protein: CASSPNSNYGYTF
CDR3 DNA: TGCGCCAGCAGTCCGAACAGTAACTATGGCTACACCTTC

D gene: -
J gene: TRBJ2-3
V gene: TRBV29-1
clone size: -
CDR3 protein: CSVEVQGASGSVDTQYF
CDR3 DNA: TGCAGCGTTGAGGTACAGGGGGCTAGCGGGAGTGTAGATACGCAGTATTTT

D gene: -
J gene: TRBJ2-5
V gene: TRBV5-1
clone size: -
CDR3 protein: CASEGGPGRSQYF
CDR3 DNA: TGCGCCTCAGAAGGGGGTCCAGGGCGGTCCCAGTACTTC

D gene: TRBD2
J gene: TRBJ2-7
V gene: TRBV14
clone size: -
CDR3 protein: CASSLLAGGSSYEQYF
CDR3 DNA: TGTGCCAGCAGCTTACTAGCGGGAGGGAGCTCCTACGAGCAGTACTTC

D gene: -
J gene: TRBJ2-7
V gene: TRBV3-1/TRBV3-2
clone size: -
CDR3 protein: CASSQELRGTRVEQYF
CDR3 DNA: TGTGCCAGCAGCCAAGAACTGAGGGGGACCCGCGTTGAGCAGTACTTC

D gene: -
J gene: TRBJ2-3
V gene: TRBV5-1
clone size: -
CDR3 protein: CASRRRTGDSSTDTQYF
CDR3 DNA: TGCGCCAGCAGACGAAGAACAGGGGACTCTAGCACAGATACGCAGTATTTT

D gene: -
J gene: TRBJ2-1
V gene: TRBV5-5
clone size: -
CDR3 protein: CASSFRPGGNEQFF
CDR3 DNA: TGTGCCAGCAGCTTTAGACCCGGAGGCAATGAGCAGTTCTTC

D gene: -
J gene: TRBJ2-1
V gene: TRBV11-3
clone size: -
CDR3 protein: CASSPQSEVSYNEQFF
CDR3 DNA: TGTGCCAGCAGCCCACAGTCGGAGGTCTCCTACAATGAGCAGTTCTTC

D gene: -
J gene: TRBJ2-3
V gene: TRBV5-1
clone size: -
CDR3 protein: CASSPEGLQRGTQYF
CDR3 DNA: TGCGCCAGCAGCCCGGAAGGTCTCCAAAGGGGTACGCAGTATTTT

D gene: TRBD1
J gene: TRBJ2-5
V gene: TRBV6-5
clone size: few
CDR3 protein: CASSSGTGSETQYF
CDR3 DNA: TGTGCCAGCAGCTCCGGGACAGGGTCAGAGACCCAGTACTTC

D gene: -
J gene: TRBJ1-4
V gene: TRBV30
clone size: -
CDR3 protein: CAWSSGWNEKLFF
CDR3 DNA: TGTGCCTGGAGCTCAGGGTGGAATGAAAAACTGTTTTTT

D gene: -
J gene: TRBJ1-1
V gene: TRBV6-5
clone size: -
CDR3 protein: CASIFYTEAFF
CDR3 DNA: TGTGCCAGCATTTTCTACACTGAAGCTTTCTTT

D gene: -
J gene: TRBJ2-2
V gene: TRBV28
clone size: -
CDR3 protein: CASRGEGIGNTGELFF
CDR3 DNA: TGTGCCAGCAGAGGGGAAGGGATTGGAAACACCGGGGAGCTGTTTTTT

D gene: -
J gene: TRBJ2-7
V gene: TRBV27
clone size: -
CDR3 protein: CASSATRVGEQYF
CDR3 DNA: TGTGCCAGCAGTGCCACGCGAGTCGGGGAGCAGTACTTC

D gene: TRBD2
J gene: TRBJ2-1
V gene: TRBV28
clone size: -
CDR3 protein: CASSRTSGGYNEQFF
CDR3 DNA: TGTGCCAGCAGTCGGACTAGCGGGGGCTACAATGAGCAGTTCTTC

D gene: TRBD1
J gene: TRBJ1-5
V gene: TRBV18
clone size: once
CDR3 protein: CASSPTGFEPQHF
CDR3 DNA: TGTGCCAGCTCACCGACAGGGTTTGAGCCCCAGCATTTT

D gene: TRBD1
J gene: TRBJ1-2
V gene: TRBV30
clone size: -
CDR3 protein: CAWRGQGVYPNYGYTF
CDR3 DNA: TGTGCCTGGAGGGGACAGGGAGTTTACCCTAACTATGGCTACACCTTC

D gene: -
J gene: TRBJ2-1
V gene: TRBV7-8
clone size: -
CDR3 protein: CASSLDRTYNEQFF
CDR3 DNA: TGTGCCAGCAGCTTAGACAGAACCTACAATGAGCAGTTCTTC

D gene: -
J gene: TRBJ2-4
V gene: TRBV19
clone size: -
CDR3 protein: CASSIQGGAQNIQYF
CDR3 DNA: TGTGCCAGTAGTATACAGGGGGGAGCACAAAACATTCAGTACTTC

D gene: -
J gene: TRBJ1-6
V gene: TRBV18
clone size: -
CDR3 protein: CASSPGGGNSPLHF
CDR3 DNA: TGTGCCAGCTCACCAGGGGGAGGCAATTCACCCCTCCACTTT

D gene: -
J gene: TRBJ2-5
V gene: TRBV7-2
clone size: -
CDR3 protein: CASSFGLTPFQETQYF
CDR3 DNA: TGTGCCAGCAGCTTTGGACTAACCCCGTTTCAAGAGACCCAGTACTTC

D gene: TRBD1
J gene: TRBJ1-2
V gene: TRBV18
clone size: -
CDR3 protein: CASSEQGVMNYGYTF
CDR3 DNA: TGTGCCAGCTCAGAACAGGGGGTCATGAACTATGGCTACACCTTC

D gene: TRBD2
J gene: TRBJ2-7
V gene: TRBV7-3
clone size: -
CDR3 protein: CASSLNGDYGDEQYF
CDR3 DNA: TGTGCCAGCAGCTTAAATGGGGACTATGGCGACGAGCAGTACTTC

D gene: -
J gene: TRBJ1-1
V gene: TRBV18
clone size: -
CDR3 protein: CASSPTYRDTEAFF
CDR3 DNA: TGTGCCAGCTCACCAACCTATCGAGACACTGAAGCTTTCTTT

D gene: TRBD1
J gene: TRBJ1-1
V gene: TRBV11-3
clone size: -
CDR3 protein: CASSAQQGANTEAFF
CDR3 DNA: TGTGCCAGCAGCGCCCAACAGGGGGCTAACACTGAAGCTTTCTTT

D gene: -
J gene: TRBJ2-2
V gene: TRBV24-1
clone size: -
CDR3 protein: CATSNFGTPNTGELFF
CDR3 DNA: TGTGCCACCAGTAACTTTGGGACACCGAACACCGGGGAGCTGTTTTTT

D gene: TRBD1
J gene: TRBJ1-1
V gene: TRBV7-2
clone size: -
CDR3 protein: CASSRTGINTEAFF
CDR3 DNA: TGTGCCAGCAGCCGGACAGGGATTAACACTGAAGCTTTCTTT

D gene: -
J gene: TRBJ2-3
V gene: TRBV27
clone size: -
CDR3 protein: CASTRGNTDTQYF
CDR3 DNA: TGTGCCAGCACGAGAGGGAACACAGATACGCAGTATTTT

D gene: TRBD1
J gene: TRBJ1-6
V gene: TRBV3-1/TRBV3-2
clone size: -
CDR3 protein: CASSQDSTGGGYSPLHF
CDR3 DNA: TGTGCCAGCAGCCAAGACTCGACAGGGGGAGGATATTCACCCCTCCACTTT

D gene: TRBD2
J gene: TRBJ2-7
V gene: TRBV28
clone size: -
CDR3 protein: CASIAPRGGLYEQYF
CDR3 DNA: TGTGCCAGCATTGCGCCGAGGGGAGGGCTGTACGAGCAGTACTTC

D gene: -
J gene: TRBJ1-2
V gene: TRBV11-2
clone size: -
CDR3 protein: CASSFNRDRGYTF
CDR3 DNA: TGTGCCAGCAGCTTTAACAGGGATAGGGGCTACACCTTC

D gene: -
J gene: TRBJ2-7
V gene: TRBV2
clone size: -
CDR3 protein: CASSGTRTLGSHEQYF
CDR3 DNA: TGTGCCAGCTCCGGGACACGAACGCTAGGTTCGCACGAGCAGTACTTC

D gene: -
J gene: TRBJ1-2
V gene: TRBV5-6
clone size: -
CDR3 protein: CASSFRGIYGYTF
CDR3 DNA: TGTGCCAGCAGCTTTCGGGGAATCTATGGCTACACCTTC

D gene: TRBD2
J gene: TRBJ2-3
V gene: TRBV5-1
clone size: once
CDR3 protein: CASSLSGRTSTDTQYF
CDR3 DNA: TGCGCCAGCAGTCTTAGCGGGAGGACTAGCACAGATACGCAGTATTTT

D gene: TRBD2
J gene: TRBJ2-3
V gene: TRBV11-2
clone size: -
CDR3 protein: CASSPLFGTSGRADTQYF
CDR3 DNA: TGTGCCAGCAGCCCGCTCTTTGGGACTAGCGGGAGGGCAGATACGCAGTATTTT

D gene: -
J gene: TRBJ2-2
V gene: TRBV6-4
clone size: -
CDR3 protein: CASSASGTGELFF
CDR3 DNA: TGTGCCAGCAGTGCTTCAGGCACCGGGGAGCTGTTTTTT

D gene: -
J gene: TRBJ2-1
V gene: TRBV3-1/TRBV3-2
clone size: -
CDR3 protein: CASSQVQEQFF
CDR3 DNA: TGTGCCAGCAGCCAAGTACAAGAGCAGTTCTTC